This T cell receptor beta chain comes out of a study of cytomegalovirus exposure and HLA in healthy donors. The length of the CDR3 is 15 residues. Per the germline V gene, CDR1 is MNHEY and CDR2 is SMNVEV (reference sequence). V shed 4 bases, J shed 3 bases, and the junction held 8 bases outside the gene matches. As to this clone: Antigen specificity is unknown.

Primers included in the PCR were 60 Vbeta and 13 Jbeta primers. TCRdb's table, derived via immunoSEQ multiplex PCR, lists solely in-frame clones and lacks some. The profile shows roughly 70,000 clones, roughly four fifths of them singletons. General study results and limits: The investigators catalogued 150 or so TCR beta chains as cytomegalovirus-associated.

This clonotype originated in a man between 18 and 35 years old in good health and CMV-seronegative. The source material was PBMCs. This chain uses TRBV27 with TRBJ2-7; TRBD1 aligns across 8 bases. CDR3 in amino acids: CASSSPGQARYEQYF. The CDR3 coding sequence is TGTGCCAGCAGTTCACCGGGACAGGCACGCTACGAGCAGTACTTC.